This T cell receptor (beta chain) is drawn from a study of control samples from healthy donors and cancer patients. V lost 4 bases, J lost 5 bases, and 17 bases lay in between. The CDR3 covers 15 residues. The germline V gene encodes CDR1 SGHTA and CDR2 FQGNSA. Measured with immunoSEQ multiplex PCR; TCRdb has only the in-frame clones, and not every one. This sample yields roughly 140,000 clones, of which about 93% are seen a single time; approximately 2.5% belongs to the top ten. What was sequenced was blood. The receptor's source is a man aged 50 or older in good health. This chain links TRBV7-2 with TRBJ1-2; a possible D gene is TRBD1 (6 bases). CDR3 protein: CASSSAGRGLYGYTF. CDR3 in DNA: TGTGCCAGCAGCTCTGCGGGCAGGGGATTGTATGGCTACACCTTC.